This TCR beta chain was found in a study of CD8 T cells in Susac syndrome (dated by TCRdb to the late 2010s). Regarding the study in general: Repertoire sequencing was used to test whether CD8+ T cell activation and differentiation in Susac syndrome was antigen driven.

Peripheral blood CD8+ and CD4+ T cells from healthy donors, Susac syndrome patients and multiple sclerosis patients were profiled by high-throughput TCR beta sequencing. Multiple sclerosis controls were treatment-naive patients with stable or active relapsing-remitting disease fulfilling revised McDonald criteria. Bulk CD8+ and CD4+ T cells were purified by magnetic negative isolation, whereas CD8+ TEMRA cells were enriched by FACS. Blood was collected in EDTA tubes and processed within 24 hours, with PBMCs isolated through density gradient centrifugation. PBMCs intended for TCR sequencing were frozen in liquid nitrogen and were later thawed in a 37 degrees C water bath. Purity of sorted or isolated CD4+, CD8+ and CD8+ TEMRA cells was at least 90%. Concerning this clonotype itself: Its antigen is currently not known. Base qualities are not provided; no much larger clone lies one nucleotide away.

RNA was extracted using the RNeasy kit, and about 0.45 to 1 ug of the RNA was reverse transcribed with random hexamers. The immunoSEQ multiplex PCR assay, covering 54 Vbeta and 13 Jbeta segments, was used to amplify TCR beta CDR3 regions. PCR amplification bias was corrected by using a synthetic template baseline for primer optimization and computational correction. In the source study's methods: Only productive sequences were kept, with reads annotated to V, D and J genes according to IMGT and analyzed in immunoSEQ Analyzer. To calculate clonality, Shannon entropy was normalized by log2 of the number of productive unique sequences and then subtracted from one. For each patient and control, public and private clones were evaluated among the 100 most prevalent clones. Clones were defined as Susac-specific if absent from the healthy and MS cohorts, from approximately 1,100 published viral clones and from other ImmuneACCESS disease sequences. TCRdb itself trimmed the public reads at Q25 with fastp, ran MiXCR and retained productive beta chains. Every CDR3 protein is listed once, alongside the most common genes and DNA of its rows. Clone size and V and J calls follow TCRdb, not the original study. The sample records about 200,000 distinct CDR3 sequences, nearly 95% of which are singletons. The top ten constitute 0.085% to 0.095% of the sample.

Results the study describes overall, beyond this receptor: The number of individuals in the TCR sequencing and HLA analysis was acknowledged as relatively small.

Spanning cysteine to phenylalanine, the CDR3 consists of 14 amino acids. Here the CDR3 DNA is all that survives: 42 bases in frame from base 1. Trimming takes 3 bases from V and 0 bases from J, and the germline ends sit 9 bases apart. Sequenced: CD4+ T cells from PBMCs. The chain links TRBV12-3 or TRBV12-4 with TRBJ2-7; TRBD2 is perhaps the D gene, given 5 matching bases. The receptor's source is a human donor with multiple sclerosis. The DNA sequence reads TGTGCCAGCAGTTTGACGGGGAGCTCCTACGAGCAGTACTTC. It encodes CASSLTGSSYEQYF.